This T cell receptor beta chain appears in the sequencing data of a study of blood T cell repertoires in COVID-19. Libraries were prepared by immunoSEQ multiplex PCR; TCRdb keeps only in-frame clonotypes and omits some of them. The table has about 28,000 clones, approximately 85% seen once. This CDR3 is built from 15 residues. V shed 5 bases, J shed 7 bases, and the junction held 12 bases outside the gene matches. Germline lookup yields CDR1 SNHLY and CDR2 FYNNEI. The chain links TRBV2 to TRBJ2-7; TRBD1 aligns across 9 bases. The sequencing input was peripheral blood. This receptor was identified in a man aged 55 to 70 with COVID-19, enrolled during active disease. This CDR3 is CASSSSGQGVEEQYF. As DNA, the CDR3 is TGTGCCAGCAGTAGTTCGGGACAGGGCGTCGAGGAGCAGTACTTC.